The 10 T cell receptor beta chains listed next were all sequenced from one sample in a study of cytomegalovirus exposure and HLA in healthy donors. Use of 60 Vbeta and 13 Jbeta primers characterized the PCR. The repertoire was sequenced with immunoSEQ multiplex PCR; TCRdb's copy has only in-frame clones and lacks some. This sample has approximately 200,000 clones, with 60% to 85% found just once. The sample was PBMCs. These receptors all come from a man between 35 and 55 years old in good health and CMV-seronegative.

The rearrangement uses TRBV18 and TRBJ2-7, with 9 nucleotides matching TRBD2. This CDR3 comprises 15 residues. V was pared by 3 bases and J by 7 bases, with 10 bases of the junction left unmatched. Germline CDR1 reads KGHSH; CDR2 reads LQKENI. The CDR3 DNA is TGTGCCAGCTCACCGGCGGGGCTAGCGGGGATAGAGCAGTACTTC. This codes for CASSPAGLAGIEQYF.

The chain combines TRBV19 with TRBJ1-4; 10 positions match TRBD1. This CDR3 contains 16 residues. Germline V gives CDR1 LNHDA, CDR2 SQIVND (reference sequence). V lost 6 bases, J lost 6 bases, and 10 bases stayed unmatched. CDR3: CASRDRDRGPYEKLFF. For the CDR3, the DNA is TGTGCCAGTAGAGACCGGGACAGGGGCCCTTATGAAAAACTGTTTTTT.

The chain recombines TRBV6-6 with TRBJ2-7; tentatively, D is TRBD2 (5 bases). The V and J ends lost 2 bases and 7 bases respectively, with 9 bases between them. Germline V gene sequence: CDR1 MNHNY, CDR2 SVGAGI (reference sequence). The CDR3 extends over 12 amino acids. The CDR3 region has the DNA TGTGCCAGCAGTTACGAGGGAAGGGAGCAGTACTTC. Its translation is CASSYEGREQYF.

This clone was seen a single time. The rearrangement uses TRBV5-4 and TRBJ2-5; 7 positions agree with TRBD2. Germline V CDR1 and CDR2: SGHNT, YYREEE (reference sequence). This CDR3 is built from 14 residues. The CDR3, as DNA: TGTGCGATGAGCATGGTACTCGGGAGGGAGACCCAGTACTTC. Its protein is CAMSMVLGRETQYF.

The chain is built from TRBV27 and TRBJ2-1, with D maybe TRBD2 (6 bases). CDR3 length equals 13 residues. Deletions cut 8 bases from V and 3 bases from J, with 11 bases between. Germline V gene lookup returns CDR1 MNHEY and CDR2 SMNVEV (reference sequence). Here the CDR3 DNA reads TGTGCCAGCGGCTACGGGAGCTACAATGAGCAGTTCTTC. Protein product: CASGYGSYNEQFF.

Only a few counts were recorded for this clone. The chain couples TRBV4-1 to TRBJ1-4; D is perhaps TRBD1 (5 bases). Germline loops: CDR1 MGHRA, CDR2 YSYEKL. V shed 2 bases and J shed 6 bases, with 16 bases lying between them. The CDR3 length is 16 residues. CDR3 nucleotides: TGCGCCAGCAGCCAAACCCACTGGGGGGGTTATGAAAAACTGTTTTTT. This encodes CASSQTHWGGYEKLFF.

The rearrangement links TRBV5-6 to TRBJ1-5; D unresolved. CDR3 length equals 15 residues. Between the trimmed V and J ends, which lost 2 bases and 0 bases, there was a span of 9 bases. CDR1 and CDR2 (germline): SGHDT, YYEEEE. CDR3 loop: CASSFGGYSNQPQHF. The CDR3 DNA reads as TGTGCCAGCAGCTTCGGCGGTTATAGCAATCAGCCCCAGCATTTT.

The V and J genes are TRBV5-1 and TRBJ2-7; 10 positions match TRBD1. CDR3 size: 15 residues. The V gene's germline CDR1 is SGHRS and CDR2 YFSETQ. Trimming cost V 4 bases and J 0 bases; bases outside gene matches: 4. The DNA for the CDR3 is TGCGCCAGCAGCCCCAGACAGGGGGCCTCCTACGAGCAGTACTTC. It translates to CASSPRQGASYEQYF.

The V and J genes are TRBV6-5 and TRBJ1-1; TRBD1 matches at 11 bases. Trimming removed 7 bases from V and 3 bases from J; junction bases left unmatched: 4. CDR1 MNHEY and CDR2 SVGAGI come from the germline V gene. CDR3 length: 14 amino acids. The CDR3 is CASNWGQGDTEAFF. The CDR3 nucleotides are TGTGCCAGCAACTGGGGACAGGGGGACACTGAAGCTTTCTTT.

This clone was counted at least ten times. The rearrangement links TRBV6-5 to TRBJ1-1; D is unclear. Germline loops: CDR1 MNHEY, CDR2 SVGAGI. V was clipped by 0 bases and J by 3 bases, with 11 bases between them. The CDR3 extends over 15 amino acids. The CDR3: CASSYSVIADTEAFF. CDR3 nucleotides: TGTGCCAGCAGTTACTCGGTAATAGCAGACACTGAAGCTTTCTTT.